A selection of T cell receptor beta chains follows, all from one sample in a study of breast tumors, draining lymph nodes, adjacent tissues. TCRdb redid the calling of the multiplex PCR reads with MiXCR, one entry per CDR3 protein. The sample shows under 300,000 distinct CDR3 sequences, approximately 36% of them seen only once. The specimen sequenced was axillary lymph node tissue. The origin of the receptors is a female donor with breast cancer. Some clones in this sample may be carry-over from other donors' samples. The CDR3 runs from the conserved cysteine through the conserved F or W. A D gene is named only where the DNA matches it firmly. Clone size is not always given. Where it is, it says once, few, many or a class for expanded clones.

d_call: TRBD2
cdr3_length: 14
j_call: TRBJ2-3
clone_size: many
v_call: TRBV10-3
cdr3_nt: TGTGCCATCAGGAGTGGCGGGGGGGTGTATACGCAGTATTTT
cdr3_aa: CAIRSGGGVYTQYF

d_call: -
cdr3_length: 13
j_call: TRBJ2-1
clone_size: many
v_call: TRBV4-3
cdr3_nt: TGCGCCAGCAGCCAAGATCGAACAAGGGAGCAGTTCTTC
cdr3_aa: CASSQDRTREQFF

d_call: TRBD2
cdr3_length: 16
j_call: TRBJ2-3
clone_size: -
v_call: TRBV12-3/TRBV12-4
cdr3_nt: TGTGCCAGCAGTTTCTTCATAGCGGGTGGAACAGATACGCAGTATTTT
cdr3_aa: CASSFFIAGGTDTQYF

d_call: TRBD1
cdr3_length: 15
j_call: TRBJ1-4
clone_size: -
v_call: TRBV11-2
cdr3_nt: TGTGCCAGCAGATCCGACAGGGATGGTATTGGAAAACTGTTTTTT
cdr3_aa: CASRSDRDGIGKLFF

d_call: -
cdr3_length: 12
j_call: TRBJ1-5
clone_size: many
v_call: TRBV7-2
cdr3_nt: TGTGCCAGCAGCAATAGGTATCAGCCCCAGCATTTT
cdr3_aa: CASSNRYQPQHF

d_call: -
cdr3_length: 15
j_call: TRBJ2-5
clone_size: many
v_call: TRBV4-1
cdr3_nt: TGCGCCAGCAGCCAAGACTGGACGTTTGGTGAGACCCAGTACTTC
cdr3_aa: CASSQDWTFGETQYF

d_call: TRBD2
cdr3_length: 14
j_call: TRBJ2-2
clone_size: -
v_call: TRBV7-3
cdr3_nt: TGTGCCAGCAGGTCGGGGGGGGGCACCGGGGAGCTGCTTTTT
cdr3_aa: CASRSGGGTGELLF

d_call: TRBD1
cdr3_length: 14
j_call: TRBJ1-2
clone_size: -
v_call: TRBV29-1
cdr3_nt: TGCAGCGTTGGGACAGGAAACGGGGCCTATGGCTACACCTTC
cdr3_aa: CSVGTGNGAYGYTF

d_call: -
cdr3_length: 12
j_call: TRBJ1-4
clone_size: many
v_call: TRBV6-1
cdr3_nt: TGTGCCAGCAGGCAAAGGGGTGAAAAACTGTTTTTT
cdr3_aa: CASRQRGEKLFF

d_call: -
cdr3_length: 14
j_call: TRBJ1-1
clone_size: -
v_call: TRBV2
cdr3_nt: TGTGCCAGCGGCCCTAGAGGGACGAACACTGAAGCTTTCTTT
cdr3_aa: CASGPRGTNTEAFF

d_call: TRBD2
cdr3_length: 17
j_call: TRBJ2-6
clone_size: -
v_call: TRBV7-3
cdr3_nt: TGTGCCAGCAGCTTCAGCGGGGGGGCCTCTGGGGCCAACGTCCTGACTTTC
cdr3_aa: CASSFSGGASGANVLTF

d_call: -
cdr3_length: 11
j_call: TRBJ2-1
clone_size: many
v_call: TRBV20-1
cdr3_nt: TGCAGTGCTAGAGTTTTCAATGAGCAGTTCTTC
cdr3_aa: CSARVFNEQFF

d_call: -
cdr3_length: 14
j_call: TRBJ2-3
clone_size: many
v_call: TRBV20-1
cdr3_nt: TGCAGTGTTCTTTCCGGGACTCTCCGGGGTACGCAGTATTTT
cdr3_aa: CSVLSGTLRGTQYF

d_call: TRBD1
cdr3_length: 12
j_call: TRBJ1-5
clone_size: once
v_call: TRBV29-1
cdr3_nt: TGCAGTGCTCCAGGGGGCTCTCGGCCCCAGCATTTT
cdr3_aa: CSAPGGSRPQHF

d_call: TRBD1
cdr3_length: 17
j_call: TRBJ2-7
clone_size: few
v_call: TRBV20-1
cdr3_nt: TGCAGTGCTAGAGATCGTGGCAGACAGGGTGTTACCTACGAGCAGTACTTC
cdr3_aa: CSARDRGRQGVTYEQYF

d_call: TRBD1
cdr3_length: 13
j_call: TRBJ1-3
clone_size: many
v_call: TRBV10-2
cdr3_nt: TGCGCCAGCAGTATGGGACAGGGAAACACCATATATTTT
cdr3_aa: CASSMGQGNTIYF

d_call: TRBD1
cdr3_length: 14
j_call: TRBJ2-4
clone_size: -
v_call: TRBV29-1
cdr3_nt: TGCAGCGTTGTCGAGGGACAGGGGGCGAACATTCAGTACTTC
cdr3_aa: CSVVEGQGANIQYF

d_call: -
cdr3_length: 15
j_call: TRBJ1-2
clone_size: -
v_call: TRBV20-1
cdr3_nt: TGCAGTGCCTTACCCGTCGGGGAGACTAACTATGGCTACACCTTC
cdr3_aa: CSALPVGETNYGYTF

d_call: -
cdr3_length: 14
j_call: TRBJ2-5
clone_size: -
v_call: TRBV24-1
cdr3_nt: TGTGCCACCAGTGATACCCAGGGTACTCAGCCCCAGTACTTC
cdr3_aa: CATSDTQGTQPQYF

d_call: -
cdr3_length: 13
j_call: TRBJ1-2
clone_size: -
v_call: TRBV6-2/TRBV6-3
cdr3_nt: TGTGCCAGCAGTTACGGCCAGTTCTATGGCTACACCTTC
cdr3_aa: CASSYGQFYGYTF

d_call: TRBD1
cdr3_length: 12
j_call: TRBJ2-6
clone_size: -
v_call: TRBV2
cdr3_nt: TGTGCCAGCAGTTACAGGGGCAACGTCCTGACTTTC
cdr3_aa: CASSYRGNVLTF

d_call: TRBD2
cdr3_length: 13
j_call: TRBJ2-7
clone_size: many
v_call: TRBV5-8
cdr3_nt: TGTGCCAGCACCTTTACGGGGGGGAACGAGCAGTACTTC
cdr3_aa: CASTFTGGNEQYF

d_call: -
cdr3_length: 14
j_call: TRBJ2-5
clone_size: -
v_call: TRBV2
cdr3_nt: TGTGCCAGCAGTGAGGGGGCGGAACAGGAGACCCAGTACTTC
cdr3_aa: CASSEGAEQETQYF

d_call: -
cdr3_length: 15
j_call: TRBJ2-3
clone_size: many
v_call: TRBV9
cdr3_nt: TGTGCCAGCAGCGTAGAGGCGGGACCGGCAGATACGCAGTATTTT
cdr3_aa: CASSVEAGPADTQYF

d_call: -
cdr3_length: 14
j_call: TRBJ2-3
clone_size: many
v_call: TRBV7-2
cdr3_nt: TGTGCCAGCAGGTGGGCGGTAGGGTCAGATACGCAGTATTTT
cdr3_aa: CASRWAVGSDTQYF

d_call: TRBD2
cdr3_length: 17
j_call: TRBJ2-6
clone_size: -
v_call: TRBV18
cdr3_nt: TGTGCCAGCTCACCTCGGCTAGCGGGCTCTGGGGCCAACGTCCTGACTTTC
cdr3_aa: CASSPRLAGSGANVLTF

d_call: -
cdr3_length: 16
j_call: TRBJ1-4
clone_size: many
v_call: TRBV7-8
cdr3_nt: TGTGCCAGCAGCAATTACCCCTGGGCAACTAATGAAAAACTGTTTTTT
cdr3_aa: CASSNYPWATNEKLFF

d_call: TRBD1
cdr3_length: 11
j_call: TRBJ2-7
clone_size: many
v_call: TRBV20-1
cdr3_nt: TGCAGTGCAAGGACAGGCTACGAGCAGTACTTC
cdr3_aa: CSARTGYEQYF

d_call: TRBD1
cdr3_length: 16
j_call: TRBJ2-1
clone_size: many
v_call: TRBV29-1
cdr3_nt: TGCAGCGTTGAAAAGTTCCGGACAGGGAAAAACAATGAGCAGTTCTTC
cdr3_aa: CSVEKFRTGKNNEQFF

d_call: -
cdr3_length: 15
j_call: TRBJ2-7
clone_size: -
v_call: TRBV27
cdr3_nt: TGTGCCAGCAGTTTAATCGGGACAAGTTACTACGAGCAGTACTTC
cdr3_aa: CASSLIGTSYYEQYF

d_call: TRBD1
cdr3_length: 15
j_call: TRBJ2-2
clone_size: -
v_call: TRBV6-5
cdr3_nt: TGTGCCAGCAGTTACTTCGGACAGGGGGCCGGGGAGCTGTTTTTT
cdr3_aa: CASSYFGQGAGELFF

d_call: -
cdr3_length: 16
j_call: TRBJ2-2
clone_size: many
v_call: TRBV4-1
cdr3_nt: TGCGCCAGCAGCCACACAGGGTCGGGGGGCACCGGGGAGCTGTTTTTT
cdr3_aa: CASSHTGSGGTGELFF

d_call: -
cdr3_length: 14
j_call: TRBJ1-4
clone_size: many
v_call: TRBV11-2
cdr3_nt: TGTGCCAGCAGCTTATTACAGGCTTATGAAAAACTGTTTTTT
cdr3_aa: CASSLLQAYEKLFF

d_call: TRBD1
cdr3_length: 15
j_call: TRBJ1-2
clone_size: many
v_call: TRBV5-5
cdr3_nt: TGTGCCAGCAGCTTGGGGGACAGATTCTCATATGGCTACACCTTC
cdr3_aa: CASSLGDRFSYGYTF

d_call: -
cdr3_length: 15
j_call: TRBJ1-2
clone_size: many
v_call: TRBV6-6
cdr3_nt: TGTGCCAGCAGTTACTCGGGCCTACCCGCCTATGGCTACACCTTC
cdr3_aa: CASSYSGLPAYGYTF

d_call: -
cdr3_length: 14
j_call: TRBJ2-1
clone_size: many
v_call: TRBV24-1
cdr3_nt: TGTGCCACCAGTCCTTCCTACTCCTACAATGAGCAGTTCTTC
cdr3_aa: CATSPSYSYNEQFF

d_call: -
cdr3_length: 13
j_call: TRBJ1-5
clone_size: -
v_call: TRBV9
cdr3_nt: TGTGCCAGCAGCCGGAAGAGCGGGGCCTACGAGCATTTT
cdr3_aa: CASSRKSGAYEHF

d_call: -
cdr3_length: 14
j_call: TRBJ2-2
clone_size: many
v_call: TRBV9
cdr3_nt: TGTGCCAGCAGACTCAACCCGAACACCGGGGAGCTGTTTTTT
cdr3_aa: CASRLNPNTGELFF

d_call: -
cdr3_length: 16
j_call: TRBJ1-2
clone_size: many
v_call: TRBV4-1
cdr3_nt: TGCGCCAGCAGCCAAAGGGCCCAGGACTCTAACTATGGCTACACCTTC
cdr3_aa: CASSQRAQDSNYGYTF

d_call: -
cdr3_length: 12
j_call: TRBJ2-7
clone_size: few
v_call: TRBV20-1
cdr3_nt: TGCAGTGCTAGAGATACGGCTCAAAAGCAGTACTTC
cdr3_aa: CSARDTAQKQYF

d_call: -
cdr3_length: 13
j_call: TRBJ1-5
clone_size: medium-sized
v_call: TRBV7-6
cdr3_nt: TGTGCCAGCAGCTTAGGGGCCAGACAGCCCCAGCATTTT
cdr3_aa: CASSLGARQPQHF

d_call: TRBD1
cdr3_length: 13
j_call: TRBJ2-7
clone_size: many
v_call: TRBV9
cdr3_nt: TGTGCCAGCAGCGTCACAGGGGGGAGCGAGCAGTACTTC
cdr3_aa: CASSVTGGSEQYF

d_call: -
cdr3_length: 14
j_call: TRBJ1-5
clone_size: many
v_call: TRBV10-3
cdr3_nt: TGTGCCATCAGTGCACGCGATTCAAATCAGCCCCAGCATTTT
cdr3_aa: CAISARDSNQPQHF

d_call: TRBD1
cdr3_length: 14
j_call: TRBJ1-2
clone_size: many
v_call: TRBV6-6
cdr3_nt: TGTGCCAGCAGTGGAGGGACAGCGAACTATGGCTACACCTTC
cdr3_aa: CASSGGTANYGYTF

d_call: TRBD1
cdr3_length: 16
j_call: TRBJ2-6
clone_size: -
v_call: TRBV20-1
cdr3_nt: TGCAGTGCGGAGACAGGGGGGAGCGCTGGGGCCAACGTCCTGACTTTC
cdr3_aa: CSAETGGSAGANVLTF

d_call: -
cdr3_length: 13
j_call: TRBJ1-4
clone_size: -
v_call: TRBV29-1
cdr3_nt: TGCAGCGCCCGGCGGTCGAGGAATGAAAAACTGTTTTTT
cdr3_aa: CSARRSRNEKLFF

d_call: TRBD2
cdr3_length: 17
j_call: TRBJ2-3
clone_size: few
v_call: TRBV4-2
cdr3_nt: TGTGCCAGCAGCCAAGATCCCCCGCGGGGGAGCACAGATACGCAGTATTTT
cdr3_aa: CASSQDPPRGSTDTQYF

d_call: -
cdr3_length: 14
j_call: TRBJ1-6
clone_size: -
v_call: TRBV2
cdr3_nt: TGTGCCAGCAGTGGGGAGAGGGTTAATTCACCCCTCCACTTT
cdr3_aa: CASSGERVNSPLHF

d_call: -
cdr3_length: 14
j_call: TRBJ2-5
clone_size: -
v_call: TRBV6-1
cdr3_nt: TGTGCCAGCAGTCGGCCACTAGGCGGGGAGACCCAGTACTTC
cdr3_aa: CASSRPLGGETQYF

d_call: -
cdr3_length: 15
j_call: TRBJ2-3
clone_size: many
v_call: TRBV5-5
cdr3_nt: TGTGCCAGCACCTCCACAGCGAGTGCAGGGGATACGCAGTATTTT
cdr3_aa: CASTSTASAGDTQYF

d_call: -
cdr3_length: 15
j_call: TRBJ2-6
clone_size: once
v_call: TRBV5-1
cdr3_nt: TGCGCCAGCAGTATTGCCAGGGGTGGGGCCAACGTCCTGACTTTC
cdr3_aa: CASSIARGGANVLTF

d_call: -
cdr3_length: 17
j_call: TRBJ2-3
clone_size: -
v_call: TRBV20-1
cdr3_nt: TGCAGTGCTAGAGATCGGTCCGCTAGCGCGGGGGCAGTAACGCAGTATTTT
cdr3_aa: CSARDRSASAGAVTQYF

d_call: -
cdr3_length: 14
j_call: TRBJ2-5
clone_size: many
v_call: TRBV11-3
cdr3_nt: TGTGCCAGCAGCCGGGGGGCCACCCAAGGGACCCAGTACTTC
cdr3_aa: CASSRGATQGTQYF

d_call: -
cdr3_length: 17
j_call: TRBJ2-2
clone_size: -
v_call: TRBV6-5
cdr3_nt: TGTGCCAGCAGTCCCGGGGCAGCCACAGTGCACGCCGGGGAGCTGTTTTTT
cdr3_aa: CASSPGAATVHAGELFF

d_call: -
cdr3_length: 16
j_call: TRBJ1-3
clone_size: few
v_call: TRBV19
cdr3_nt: TGTGCCAGTAGTAGTTCGTCGGACAGCGAAGGAAACACCATATATTTT
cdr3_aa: CASSSSSDSEGNTIYF